Listed here are 30 T cell receptor beta chains from one sample, sequenced in a study of regulatory T cells in long-lasting Graves disease. Indicated time point: newly diagnosed GD, antithyroid drugs for less than 3 months. With RNA extracted from PBMCs as input, the TCR library was made. Through Arm-PCR of CDR3 regions and iRepertoire HTBI primers, TCR beta libraries were built. MiXCR was run by TCRdb on the multiplex PCR reads, yielding one entry per CDR3 protein. The sample contains under 300,000 distinct CDR3 sequences, about 18% of which appear only once. The sequencing used peripheral blood mononuclear cells (PBMCs), collected at new diagnosis, from a patient treated with antithyroid drugs. The origin of the receptors is a female donor with Graves disease.

This clonotype occurred many times. V gene TRBV7-2 combines with J gene TRBJ2-5, with no clear D. Trimming shortened V by 5 bases and J by 4 bases, and 17 bases separated the two germline ends. The CDR3 is made up of 15 amino acids. Germline loops: CDR1 SGHTA, CDR2 FQGNSA. The CDR3 spells CASSLPGPPGETQYF. Here the CDR3 DNA reads TGTGCCAGCAGCCTACCCGGACCGCCTGGAGAGACCCAGTACTTC.

This clonotype was found a few times. This chain joins TRBV20-1 and TRBJ2-5; D unresolved. Germline assignment: CDR1 DFQATT and CDR2 SNEGSKA (reference sequence). The CDR3 contains 12 residues. Trimming removed 8 bases at V and 1 base at J, with 11 bases between. The CDR3 here is CSLLAPQETQYF. CDR3 coding DNA: TGCAGTCTGCTCGCCCCCCAAGAGACCCAGTACTTC.

Many counts were recorded for this clonotype. This sequence joins TRBV6-5 and TRBJ2-6, with 9 nucleotides matching TRBD2. The germline V gene has CDR1 MNHEY and CDR2 SVGAGI. This CDR3 region has 19 residues. V lost 0 bases and J lost 0; bases outside the gene matches: 6. The CDR3 nucleotides are TGTGCCAGCAGTTACTCCGGACTAGCGAGGCGCTCTGGGGCCAACGTCCTGACTTTC. Translation: CASSYSGLARRSGANVLTF.

This clonotype was found many times. V is TRBV20-1 and J is TRBJ2-7; 8 positions match TRBD2. From germline, CDR1 is DFQATT and CDR2 SNEGSKA (reference sequence). V was pared by 0 bases and J by 3 bases, with 7 bases of the junction left unmatched. CDR3 length: 15 residues. The CDR3 nucleotides are TGCAGTGCTAGAGATCCGCTAGCGGGCATCTACGAGCAGTACTTC. Amino acid sequence: CSARDPLAGIYEQYF.

This clonotype was counted ten times or more. The V and J genes are TRBV11-2 and TRBJ1-2; the match to TRBD1 covers 8 bases. The J segment lost 8 bases and the V segment lost 1 base, leaving 0 bases of the junction unmatched. From germline, CDR1 is SGHAT and CDR2 FQNNGV. The CDR3 has 12 amino acids. CDR3 loop: CASSLAGGGYTF. The CDR3, as DNA: TGTGCCAGCAGCTTAGCAGGGGGCGGCTACACCTTC.

On this clonotype: No DNA is shown, since the ends of the CDR3 on it are uncertain; the CDR3 is the one TCRdb lists. The rearrangement uses TRBV6-5 and TRBJ1-3; TRBD1 is taken as the D call from the table, unchecked against the DNA. Inclusive of both ends, the CDR3 amounts to 15 amino acids. The V gene's germline CDR1 is MNHEY and CDR2 SVGAGI. CDR3 amino acids: CASSFGQGSGNTMYF.

This clonotype was recorded many times. V gene TRBV12-3 or TRBV12-4 combines with J gene TRBJ2-1; 8 bases are shared with TRBD2. V lost 5 bases, J lost 0 bases, and 12 bases stayed unmatched. This CDR3 comprises 18 residues. The CDR3 loop reads CASSHPGTSGGSYNEQFF. The CDR3 bases are TGTGCCAGCAGTCACCCGGGCACTAGCGGAGGCTCCTACAATGAGCAGTTCTTC.

The table lists this clonotype with many counts. This chain links TRBV4-1 with TRBJ1-2; D not resolved. Trimming left V 1 base short and J 6 bases short, with 15 bases between. This CDR3 has 15 amino acids. The germline V gene encodes CDR1 MGHRA and CDR2 YSYEKL. The CDR3 region has the DNA TGCGCCAGCAGCCAAGTCTTCCCGGGAATGGATGGCTACACCTTC. It is translated as CASSQVFPGMDGYTF.

Turning to this clonotype: This could be a read error, since a much larger clone is one nucleotide away. V usage is TRBV20-1 and J usage is TRBJ2-7; 9 bases align to TRBD2. Germline CDR1 and CDR2: DFQATT and SNEGSKA (reference sequence). Trimming at V came to 7 bases and at J to 9 bases, leaving 13 bases not matched to a gene. CDR3 length: 13 amino acids. CDR3: CSGASGKAVVQYF. CDR3 bases: TGCAGTGGAGCTAGCGGGAAGGCCGTGGTGCAGTACTTC.

Ten or more counts support this clonotype. The V call is TRBV12-3 or TRBV12-4, the J call TRBJ1-5, with TRBD1 identical over 8 bases. The CDR3 covers 15 residues. Trimming took 5 bases from V and 6 from J; bases not matched to a gene: 9. CDR3 in DNA: TGTGCCAGCAGTAATACAGGGGGAAGTGGTCAGCCCCAGCATTTT. This sequence encodes CASSNTGGSGQPQHF.

This clonotype occurred many times. This CDR3 is CASSPGTSGPYEQYF. DNA for the CDR3: TGTGCCAGCAGCCCCGGGACTAGCGGGCCATACGAGCAGTACTTC. This chain uses TRBV27 with TRBJ2-7; 12 nucleotides match TRBD2. V gave up 6 bases and J gave up 4 bases; unmatched junction bases: 7. The CDR3 is 15 amino acids. Germline V gene lookup returns CDR1 MNHEY and CDR2 SMNVEV (reference sequence).

This clonotype was seen many times. V is TRBV10-1 and J is TRBJ2-3, with D possibly matching TRBD2 (6 bases). Trimming shortened V by 4 bases and J by 0 bases, and 11 bases separated the two germline ends. Germline CDR1 reads WNHNN; CDR2 reads SYGVQD (reference sequence). The CDR3 consists of 15 residues. The CDR3 loop is CASSGDGRSTDTQYF. CDR3 sequence (DNA): TGCGCCAGCAGTGGGGACGGGAGAAGCACAGATACGCAGTATTTT.

This clonotype was recorded many times. This sequence joins TRBV20-1 and TRBJ1-4; no firm D call. V lost 3 bases and J lost 3, with 11 bases in between. The CDR3 totals 14 residues. In germline, CDR1 is DFQATT, CDR2 SNEGSKA (reference sequence). The CDR3 reads CSARKGQANEKLFF. The CDR3 DNA sequence: TGCAGTGCTAGGAAGGGCCAGGCTAATGAAAAACTGTTTTTT.

This clonotype was counted ten times or more. The chain has TRBV27 and TRBJ1-2; D ambiguous. CDR3 length: 14 residues. Germline V gene data show CDR1 as MNHEY and CDR2 as SMNVEV (reference sequence). Trimming left V 2 bases short and J 5 bases short, with 12 bases between. The CDR3, as DNA: TGTGCCAGCAGTTTAGATGGACGGGGATATGGCTACACCTTC. Translated, it gives CASSLDGRGYGYTF.

J is TRBJ2-6 and V is TRBV6-2 or TRBV6-3; D is possibly TRBD2 (6 bases). This CDR3 is 15 amino acids long. Per germline, CDR1 MNHEY and CDR2 SVGEGT. V lost 9 bases to trimming and J lost 0 bases, with 12 bases between them. CDR3 DNA sequence: TGTGCCAGGGGAGGACGGAACTCTGGGGCCAACGTCCTGACTTTC. This gives the protein CARGGRNSGANVLTF.

In its sample, this clonotype was seen many times. The rearrangement links TRBV11-2 to TRBJ1-4; D perhaps matches TRBD1 (5 bases). This CDR3 is 15 amino acids long. In germline, CDR1 is SGHAT, CDR2 FQNNGV. Trimming cost V 3 bases and J 0 bases, with 8 bases left between them. The CDR3 nucleotides are TGTGCCAGCAGCTTCGGACAACCAACTAATGAAAAACTGTTTTTT. This codes for CASSFGQPTNEKLFF.

This clonotype was recorded many times. The chain carries TRBV20-1 and TRBJ2-5; D possibly corresponds to TRBD1 (6 bases). The V and J ends lost 3 bases and 2 bases respectively, with 13 bases between them. Germline values: CDR1 DFQATT, CDR2 SNEGSKA (reference sequence). The CDR3 loop spans 14 amino acids. CDR3 DNA: TGCAGTGCTAGCAGGGAAGGGGGACAAGAGACCCAGTACTTC. Translating it yields CSASREGGQETQYF.

Many counts were recorded for this clonotype. The chain uses TRBV11-3 and TRBJ2-7, with D possibly being TRBD1 (6 bases). The CDR3 has 14 residues. The V end was cut by 5 bases, the J end by 2 bases, with 13 bases between. The germline gives CDR1 SGHNT, CDR2 YENEEA. This CDR3 reads CASSIGTRTYEQYF. CDR3 DNA sequence: TGTGCCAGCAGCATCGGGACAAGAACCTACGAGCAGTACTTC.

This clonotype was detected ten times or more. The chain has TRBV18 and TRBJ1-4; D remains unclear. V shed 3 bases and J shed 5 bases, with 13 bases lying between them. The germline V gene has CDR1 KGHSH and CDR2 LQKENI. CDR3 length: 15 amino acids. In DNA, the CDR3 is TGTGCCAGCTCACCGATCCCCTCTCCGAATGAAAAACTGTTTTTT. Translating it yields CASSPIPSPNEKLFF.

The sample holds many counts of this clonotype. The chain is built from TRBV18 and TRBJ2-7; D remains ambiguous. The CDR3 totals 14 residues. Germline CDR1 and CDR2: KGHSH and LQKENI. The V gene lost 3 bases and the J gene lost 2 bases, with 11 bases spanning the gap. The CDR3 here is CASSPASKPYEQYF. For the CDR3, the DNA is TGTGCCAGCTCACCCGCATCGAAACCCTACGAGCAGTACTTC.

In this sample, this clonotype turned up many times. The chain employs TRBV29-1 and TRBJ2-3, with D tentatively TRBD1 (6 bases). The V gene's germline CDR1 is SQVTM and CDR2 ANQGSEA. CDR3 size: 15 residues. V was trimmed by 4 bases and J by 4 bases, leaving 18 bases between them. Here the CDR3 DNA reads TGCAGCGTTGTTGTGGGGGCGTCCGATCCAGATACGCAGTATTTT. Its protein product is CSVVVGASDPDTQYF.

This clonotype was detected ten times or more. Mismatch with germline at one junction end may stem from a read error. The V gene is TRBV9, the J gene TRBJ2-5, with 16 bases fitting TRBD2. The CDR3 has 19 residues. Looked up from germline, CDR1 is SGDLS and CDR2 is YYNGEE. The CDR3 sequence: CASSQPGTSGRVGQETQYF. The CDR3 DNA reads TGCGCCAGCAGCCAACCCGGGACTAGCGGGAGGGTTGGACAAGAGACCCAGTACTTC.

This clonotype was seen at least ten times. Here the CDR3 reads CASSLRGGEDTEAFF. For the CDR3, the DNA is TGTGCCAGCAGCTTACGAGGGGGCGAGGACACTGAAGCTTTCTTT. The chain employs TRBV7-6 and TRBJ1-1, with 7 positions matching TRBD1. The CDR3 consists of 15 residues. V was pared by 2 bases and J by 3 bases, with 6 bases of the junction left unmatched. Germline CDR1 and CDR2: SGHVS and FNYEAQ.

Many counts were recorded for this clonotype. The genes are TRBV28 and TRBJ1-4; maybe TRBD1 (5 bases). The CDR3 runs 14 residues. Trimming took 6 bases from V and 5 from J, leaving 13 bases between them. Germline V CDR1 and CDR2: MDHEN, SYDVKM. DNA for the CDR3: TGTGCCAGCAGAAGTGGGGGAGAGAATGAAAAACTGTTTTTT. Translation gives CASRSGGENEKLFF.

A remark on this clonotype: At one end, the junction sequence differs from germline, possibly due to a read error. The rearrangement uses TRBV5-1 and TRBJ2-3; 7 bases are a match to TRBD1. This CDR3 region has 15 residues. CDR1 and CDR2 (germline): SGHRS, YFSETQ. Here the CDR3 DNA reads TGCGCCAACAGCTTAACGACAGGGTACACAGATACGCAGTATTTT. Its translation: CANSLTTGYTDTQYF.

This chain joins TRBV6-1 and TRBJ2-3; maybe TRBD2 (5 bases). V lost 6 bases and J lost 0, with 16 bases in between. The CDR3 extends over 16 amino acids. Germline CDR1 reads MNHNS; CDR2 reads SASEGT. In nucleotides, the CDR3 is TGTGCCAGCAGGATACAAGCGGCGTCAAGCACAGATACGCAGTATTTT. Protein: CASRIQAASSTDTQYF.

This clonotype was found many times. The chain couples TRBV2 to TRBJ1-3; D possibly corresponds to TRBD1 (5 bases). Trimming took off 6 bases at V and 0 bases at J, with 12 bases between the two ends. CDR3 length equals 15 residues. CDR1 SNHLY and CDR2 FYNNEI come from the germline V gene. CDR3: CASRLRGASGNTIYF. The DNA of the CDR3 is TGTGCCAGCAGGCTAAGGGGAGCCTCTGGAAACACCATATATTTT.

This clonotype was recorded at least ten times. The V call is TRBV5-4, the J call TRBJ1-2, with D possibly TRBD1 on 6 matching bases. Germline CDR1 and CDR2: SGHNT and YYREEE (reference sequence). Trimming removed 1 base at V and 6 bases at J, with 19 bases between. The CDR3 covers 16 residues. The CDR3 reads CASSLTGSGWTNGYTF. CDR3 nucleotide sequence: TGTGCCAGCAGCTTGACAGGGTCAGGGTGGACAAATGGCTACACCTTC. Full variable domain (missing parts from reference TRBV5-4 and TRBJ1-2): ETGVTQSPTHLIKTRGQQVTLRCSSQSGHNTVSWYQQALGQGPQFIFQYYREEENGRGNFPPRFSGLQFPNYSSELNVNALELDDSALYLCASSLTGSGWTNGYTFGSGTRLTVV.

This clonotype was detected many times. The chain combines TRBV20-1 with TRBJ2-4; 12 nucleotides line up with TRBD2. CDR3 length: 19 residues. V shed 5 bases and J 1 base; nucleotides not matched to a gene: 15. Germline loops: CDR1 DFQATT, CDR2 SNEGSKA (reference sequence). The CDR3 spells CSASQPGLAGMGAKNIQYF. As DNA, the CDR3 is TGCAGTGCTTCTCAGCCGGGACTAGCGGGCATGGGGGCCAAAAACATTCAGTACTTC.

This clonotype was observed at least ten times. The J gene is TRBJ2-3, the V gene TRBV7-9; D may be TRBD1 (6 bases). The CDR3 runs 14 residues. Per germline, CDR1 SEHNR and CDR2 FQNEAQ (reference sequence). Trimming stripped 5 bases from V and 2 bases from J, with 11 bases between. DNA of the CDR3: TGTGCCAGCAGCCTTGGACAGATCACAGATACGCAGTATTTT. Translation: CASSLGQITDTQYF.